The next 15 T cell receptor beta chains were all read from a single sample in a study of shared clonotypes between healthy human individuals. Profiled with immunoSEQ multiplex PCR; TCRdb holds only in-frame clones, not every one. Here the sample spans hundreds of thousands of clones, 90% to 95% being singletons. Terminally differentiated effector memory CD45RA+ cells were excluded by CCR7 positive selection of CD45RO-negative cells. The material sequenced was naive CD8+ T cells sorted from blood. Source of these receptors: a young man in good health.

The chain combines TRBV27 with TRBJ1-1; 7 bases match TRBD1. Trimming at V came to 3 bases and at J to 3 bases, leaving 4 bases not matched to a gene. This CDR3 comprises 14 residues. The germline CDR1 and CDR2 sequences are MNHEY and SMNVEV (reference sequence). The CDR3 region is CASSLGTVDTEAFF. The CDR3 DNA follows: TGTGCCAGCAGTTTGGGGACAGTGGACACTGAAGCTTTCTTT.

The chain couples TRBV14 to TRBJ1-1; a possible D gene is TRBD1 (5 bases). There are 13 residues in the CDR3. Between the trimmed V and J ends, which lost 6 bases and 2 bases, there was a span of 10 bases. The germline CDR1 and CDR2 sequences are SGHDN and FVKESK. In DNA, the CDR3 is TGTGCCAGCAGGTCGGGGGTTAACACTGAAGCTTTCTTT. This sequence encodes CASRSGVNTEAFF. The variable domain in full, with the rest retrieved from reference TRBV14 and TRBJ1-1, is EAGVTQFPSHSVIEKGQTVTLRCDPISGHDNLYWYRRVMGKEIKFLLHFVKESKQDESGMPNNRFLAERTGGTYSTLKVQPAELEDSGVYFCASRSGVNTEAFFGQGTRLTVV.

The chain carries TRBV7-7 and TRBJ2-5; weak D call: TRBD1 (5 bases). Trimming removed 5 bases at V and 1 base at J, with 8 bases between. Per germline, CDR1 SSHAT and CDR2 FNYEAQ (reference sequence). The CDR3 consists of 13 residues. The chain's CDR3 is CASSHDSQETQYF. Here the CDR3 DNA reads TGTGCCAGCAGCCACGACAGCCAAGAGACCCAGTACTTC.

The V call is TRBV28, the J call TRBJ1-5; D call uncertain. The CDR3 sequence is 14 residues long. CDR1 and CDR2 from the germline V gene are MDHEN and SYDVKM. V was shortened by 6 bases and J by 0 bases, with 9 bases between the two germline ends. CDR3 in DNA: TGTGCCAGCAGCCACAGATATAGCAATCAGCCCCAGCATTTT. The encoded protein is CASSHRYSNQPQHF.

In its sample, this clone was seen once. The V and J genes are TRBV5-6 and TRBJ2-5; 10 bases are a match to TRBD1. Looked up from germline, CDR1 is SGHDT and CDR2 is YYEEEE. With 4 bases clipped from V and 4 bases from J, the junction kept 7 bases outside the gene matches. The CDR3 is made up of 15 amino acids. The DNA of the CDR3 is TGTGCCAGCAGCCAAACGACAGGGGGCAGAGAGACCCAGTACTTC. Encoded protein: CASSQTTGGRETQYF.

The V call is TRBV4-2, the J call TRBJ2-7; the match to TRBD2 covers 10 bases. The CDR3 is 16 residues long. The V gene's germline CDR1 is LGHNA and CDR2 YNFKEQ. The V and J ends lost 3 bases and 5 bases, in that order; junction bases with no gene match: 10. DNA for the CDR3: TGTGCCAGCAGCCAGACCTCGGGACTAGCGCGCGACGAGCAGTACTTC. It encodes CASSQTSGLARDEQYF.

The rearrangement links TRBV5-1 to TRBJ1-4; the D is unclear. The length of the CDR3 is 14 residues. Germline CDR1 reads SGHRS; CDR2 reads YFSETQ. The V gene lost 3 bases and the J gene lost 5 bases, with 11 bases spanning the gap. The CDR3: CASSYRHLNEKLFF. The CDR3 DNA follows: TGCGCCAGCAGCTATCGACACCTAAATGAAAAACTGTTTTTT.

In the case of this clone: Other DNA sequences in the sample encode the same CDR3. This rearrangement joins TRBV19 to TRBJ2-3; D is undetermined. Germline V lookup: CDR1 LNHDA, CDR2 SQIVND (reference sequence). Trimming stripped 4 bases from V and 0 bases from J, with 5 bases between. This CDR3 comprises 13 residues. CDR3 amino acids: CASSTLSTDTQYF. The CDR3 DNA is TGTGCCAGTAGTACCCTGAGCACAGATACGCAGTATTTT. Based on the CDR3 plus reference TRBV19 and TRBJ2-3, the full variable domain is DGGITQSPKYLFRKEGQNVTLSCEQNLNHDAMYWYRQDPGQGLRLIYYSQIVNDFQKGDIAEGYSVSREKKESFPLTVTSAQKNPTAFYLCASSTLSTDTQYFGPGTRLTVL.

The rearrangement links TRBV19 to TRBJ2-2, with TRBD1 as a possible D gene (6 bases). The germline gives CDR1 LNHDA, CDR2 SQIVND (reference sequence). With 3 bases removed from V and 4 bases from J, the gap between germline ends came to 9 bases. The CDR3 totals 14 residues. CDR3 DNA sequence: TGTGCCAGTAGTATCGACAGGAGCACCGGGGAGCTGTTTTTT. It yields the protein CASSIDRSTGELFF. The full variable domain, completed using reference TRBV19 and TRBJ2-2, is DGGITQSPKYLFRKEGQNVTLSCEQNLNHDAMYWYRQDPGQGLRLIYYSQIVNDFQKGDIAEGYSVSREKKESFPLTVTSAQKNPTAFYLCASSIDRSTGELFFGEGSRLTVL.

The chain links TRBV5-5 to TRBJ2-7; unclear D gene. From germline, CDR1 is SGHKS and CDR2 YYEKEE (reference sequence). V lost 0 bases, J lost 4 bases, and 8 bases lay in between. The length of the CDR3 is 13 residues. The CDR3 protein is CASSLGSAYEQYF. In DNA form, the CDR3 reads TGTGCCAGCAGCTTGGGCAGCGCTTACGAGCAGTACTTC.

CDR3 DNA: TGTGCCAGCGCCCGGGCCCCTAGCACAGATACGCAGTATTTT. Translation gives CASARAPSTDTQYF. This chain uses TRBV13 with TRBJ2-3; D gene ambiguous. This CDR3 is 14 amino acids long. Germline-derived CDR1 and CDR2 are PRHDT and FYEKMQ (reference sequence). V lost 8 bases and J lost 0, with 12 bases in between.

The chain carries TRBV27 and TRBJ2-3; weak D call: TRBD2 (5 bases). The germline gives CDR1 MNHEY, CDR2 SMNVEV (reference sequence). The CDR3 runs to 14 residues. Trimming took off 3 bases at V and 3 bases at J, with 10 bases between the two ends. The CDR3 loop is CASSLVEGTDTQYF. In DNA, the CDR3 is TGTGCCAGCAGTTTGGTCGAGGGTACAGATACGCAGTATTTT.

The J gene is TRBJ1-1, the V gene TRBV7-3; D not resolved. This CDR3 has 13 amino acids. Germline CDR1 reads SGHTA; CDR2 reads FQGTGA. Trimming pared 10 bases from V and 0 bases from J, leaving 12 bases between. The CDR3 loop reads CATSEGLNTEAFF. The DNA of the CDR3 is TGTGCCACCTCGGAGGGTTTGAACACTGAAGCTTTCTTT.

V gene TRBV27 combines with J gene TRBJ2-1; D might be TRBD2 (6 bases). V gave up 3 bases and J gave up 9 bases, with 9 bases separating them. Germline V CDR1 and CDR2: MNHEY, SMNVEV (reference sequence). CDR3 length: 12 residues. DNA of the CDR3: TGTGCCAGCAGTTTTTGGGGAGGTGAGCAGTTCTTC. Its translation is CASSFWGGEQFF.

The gene calls are TRBV19 and TRBJ2-1; 12 positions match TRBD2. V dropped 6 bases and J dropped 7; count of bases not matched to a gene: 7. The CDR3 length is 15 residues. The V gene's germline CDR1 is LNHDA and CDR2 SQIVND (reference sequence). The CDR3 is CASSGLAGGPNEQFF. The CDR3 DNA reads TGTGCCAGTAGCGGGCTAGCGGGAGGGCCTAATGAGCAGTTCTTC.